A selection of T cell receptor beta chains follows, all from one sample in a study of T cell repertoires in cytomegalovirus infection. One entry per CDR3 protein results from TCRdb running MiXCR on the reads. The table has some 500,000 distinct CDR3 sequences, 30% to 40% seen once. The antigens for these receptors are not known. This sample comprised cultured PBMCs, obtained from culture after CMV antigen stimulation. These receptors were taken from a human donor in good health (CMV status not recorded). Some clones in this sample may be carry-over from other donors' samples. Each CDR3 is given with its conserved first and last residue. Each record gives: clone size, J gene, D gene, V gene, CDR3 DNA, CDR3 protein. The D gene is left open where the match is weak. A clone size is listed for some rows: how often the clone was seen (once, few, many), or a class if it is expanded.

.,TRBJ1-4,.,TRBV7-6,TGTGCCAGCAGCCCCCATCTTGGCGAAAAACTGTTTTTT,CASSPHLGEKLFF
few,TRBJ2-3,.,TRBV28,TGTGCCAGCAGTCAACTCTCGTCGAGCGCGATGGGAGATACGCAGTATTTT,CASSQLSSSAMGDTQYF
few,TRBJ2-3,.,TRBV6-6,TGTGCCAGCAAGGGAGGCCGGGGCACAGATACGCAGTATTTT,CASKGGRGTDTQYF
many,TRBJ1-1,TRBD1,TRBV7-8,TGTGCCAGCAGCGCTACGGACAGGGGGAACACTGAAGCTTTCTTT,CASSATDRGNTEAFF
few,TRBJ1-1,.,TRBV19,TGTGCCAGTAAGGTCAGGGAGAATGAAGCTTTCTTT,CASKVRENEAFF
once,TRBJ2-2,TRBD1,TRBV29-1,TGCAGCCCGGACAGGGGGCGAGCCGGGGAGCTGTTTTTT,CSPDRGRAGELFF
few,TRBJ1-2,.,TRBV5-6,TGTGCCAGCAGCTTGTTTATATCCGGAGGCTACACCTTC,CASSLFISGGYTF
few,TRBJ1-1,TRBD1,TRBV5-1,TGCGCCAGCAGACCGACAGGGGTAACTGAAGCTTTCTTT,CASRPTGVTEAFF
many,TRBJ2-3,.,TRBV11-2,TGTGCCAGCAGCTTATCCGGACAGAAGACAGATACGCAGTATTTT,CASSLSGQKTDTQYF
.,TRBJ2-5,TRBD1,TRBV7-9,TGTGCCAGCAGCCTAACCGGGACAGTCCAAGAGACCCAGTACTTC,CASSLTGTVQETQYF
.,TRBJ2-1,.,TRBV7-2,TGTGCCAGCAGCTTATTGAAGGGGAATGAGCAGTTCTTC,CASSLLKGNEQFF
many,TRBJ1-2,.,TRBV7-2,TGTGCCAGCAGCTTGGGACCGCCGAATGGCTACACCTTC,CASSLGPPNGYTF
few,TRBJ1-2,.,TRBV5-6,TGTGCCAGCAGCTTGGCCGAGTATGGCTACACCTTC,CASSLAEYGYTF
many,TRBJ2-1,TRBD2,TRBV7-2,TGTGCCAGCAGCTTAATGGTGGGACTAGCAAACAATGAGCAGTTCTTC,CASSLMVGLANNEQFF
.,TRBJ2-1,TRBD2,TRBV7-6,TGTGCCAGCAGCTTACCCCCCTATCAACTAGCGGGAGTTGGGAATGAGCAGTTCTTC,CASSLPPYQLAGVGNEQFF
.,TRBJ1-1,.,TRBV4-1,TGCGCCAGCAGCCAAGAAAAAGGAATACGAGAAGCTTTCTTT,CASSQEKGIREAFF
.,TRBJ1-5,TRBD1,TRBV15,TGTGCCACCAGCAGGCTTAAGACAGGGGAGAGTATTCGTGATCAGCCCCAGCATTTT,CATSRLKTGESIRDQPQHF
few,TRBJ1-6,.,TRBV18,TGTGCCAGCTCACCTATAACGAGGGCTCCCGGGGCAGGGAGTTCGCTCCACTTT,CASSPITRAPGAGSSLHF
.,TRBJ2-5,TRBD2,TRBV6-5,TGTGCCAGCAGCTTTAGACTAGCGGGAGGGCGTTCAGAGACCCAGTACTTC,CASSFRLAGGRSETQYF
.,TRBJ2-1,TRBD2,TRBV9,TGTGCCAGCAGCGAGTCGGTGGGGCTAGCGGGAGAAGGCTCCTACAATGAGCAGTTCTTC,CASSESVGLAGEGSYNEQFF
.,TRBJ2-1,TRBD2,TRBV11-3,TGTGCCAGCAGCTTCCGACTAGCGGGCCCGATCTACAATGAGCAGTTCTTC,CASSFRLAGPIYNEQFF
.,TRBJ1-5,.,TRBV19,TGTGCCAGTAGTATGGATGGGGGCAATCAGCCCCAGCATTTT,CASSMDGGNQPQHF
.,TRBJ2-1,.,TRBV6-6,TGTGCCAGCAGTTACTCTAAAGGGCCGAACAATGAGCAGTTCTTC,CASSYSKGPNNEQFF
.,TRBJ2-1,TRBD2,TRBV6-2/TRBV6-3,TGTGCCAGCAGTTACGTTGATGTTAGCGGGAGCGATGAGCAGTTCTTC,CASSYVDVSGSDEQFF
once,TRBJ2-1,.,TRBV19,TGTGCCAGTACCTCTCCTAGCGATTACAATGAGCAGTTCTTC,CASTSPSDYNEQFF
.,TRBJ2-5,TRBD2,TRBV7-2,TGTGCCAGCAGCTTAGTCTCGCGGGGGGGACAAGAGACCCAGTACTTC,CASSLVSRGGQETQYF
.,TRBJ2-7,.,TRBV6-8,TGTGCCAGCAGTTACTTTCCAAGCTCCTACGAGCAGTACTTC,CASSYFPSSYEQYF
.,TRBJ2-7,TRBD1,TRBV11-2,TGTGCCAGCAGCCTAGGACAGGGGAGCTCCTACGAGCAGTACTTC,CASSLGQGSSYEQYF
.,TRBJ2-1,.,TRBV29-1,TGCAGCGTTGATTCCACAAGCTCCTACAATGAGCAGTTCTTC,CSVDSTSSYNEQFF
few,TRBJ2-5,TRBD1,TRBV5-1,TGCGCCAGCAGCCCTTTACAGGGGGTAGAGACCCAGTACTTC,CASSPLQGVETQYF
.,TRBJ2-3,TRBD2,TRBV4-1,TGCGCCAGCAGCCGCGTAGCGGGAGGGCTGGCAGATACGCAGTATTTT,CASSRVAGGLADTQYF
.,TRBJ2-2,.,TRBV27,TGTGCCAGCAGTTTAATCTGGGTTTCTAACACCGGGGAGCTGTTTTTT,CASSLIWVSNTGELFF
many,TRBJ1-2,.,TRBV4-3,TGCGCCAGCACCCCAAGTATCCAGAGTAATAACTATGGCTACACCTTC,CASTPSIQSNNYGYTF
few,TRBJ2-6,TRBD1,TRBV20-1,TGCAGTGCTAGGAATGGACAGGGGGGGGTGTCTGGGGCCAACGTCCTGACTTTC,CSARNGQGGVSGANVLTF
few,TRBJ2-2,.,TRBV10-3,TGTGCCATCAGCTTATCGGGGCTGGACACCGGGGAGCTGTTTTTT,CAISLSGLDTGELFF
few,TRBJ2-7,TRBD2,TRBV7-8,TGTGCCAGCAGCCCCGTCGGGAGTAGCGGGAGGTTCTTCTCCTACGAGCAGTACTTC,CASSPVGSSGRFFSYEQYF
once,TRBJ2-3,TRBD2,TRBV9,TGTGCCAGCTCCCGTAGCGGGAGTAGCACAGATACGCAGTATTTT,CASSRSGSSTDTQYF